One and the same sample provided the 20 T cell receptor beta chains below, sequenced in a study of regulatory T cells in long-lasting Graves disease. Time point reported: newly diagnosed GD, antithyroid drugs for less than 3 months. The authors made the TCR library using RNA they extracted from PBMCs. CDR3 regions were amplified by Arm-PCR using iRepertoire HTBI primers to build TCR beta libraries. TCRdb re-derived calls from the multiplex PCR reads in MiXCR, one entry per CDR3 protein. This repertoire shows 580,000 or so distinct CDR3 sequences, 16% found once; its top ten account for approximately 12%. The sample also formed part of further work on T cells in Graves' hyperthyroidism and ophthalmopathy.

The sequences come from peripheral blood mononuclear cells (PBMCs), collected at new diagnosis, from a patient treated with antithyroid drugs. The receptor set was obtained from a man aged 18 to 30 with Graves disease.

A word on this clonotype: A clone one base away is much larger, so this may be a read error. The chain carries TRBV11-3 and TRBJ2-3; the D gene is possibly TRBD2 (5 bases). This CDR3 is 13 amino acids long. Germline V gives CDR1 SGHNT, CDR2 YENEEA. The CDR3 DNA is TGTGCCAGCAGCGGAGGAAGTACAGATACGCAGTGTTTT. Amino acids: CASSGGSTDTQCF.

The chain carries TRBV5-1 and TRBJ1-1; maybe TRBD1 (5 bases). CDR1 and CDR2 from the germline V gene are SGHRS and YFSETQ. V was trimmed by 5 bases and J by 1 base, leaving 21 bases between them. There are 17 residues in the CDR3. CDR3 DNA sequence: TGCGCCAGCAGTCACCCAACAGGAACAGCAGAGAACACTGAAGCTTTCTTT. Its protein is CASSHPTGTAENTEAFF. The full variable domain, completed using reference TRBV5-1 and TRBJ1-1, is KAGVTQTPRYLIKTRGQQVTLSCSPISGHRSVSWYQQTPGQGLQFLFEYFSETQRNKGNFPGRFSGRQFSNSRSEMNVSTLELGDSALYLCASSHPTGTAENTEAFFGQGTRLTVV.

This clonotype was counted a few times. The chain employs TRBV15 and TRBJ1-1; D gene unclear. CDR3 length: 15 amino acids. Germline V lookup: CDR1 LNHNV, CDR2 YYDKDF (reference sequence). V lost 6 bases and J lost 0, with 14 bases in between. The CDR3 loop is CATRDWSSLNTEAFF. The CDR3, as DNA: TGTGCCACCAGAGACTGGAGCAGCCTGAACACTGAAGCTTTCTTT.

The CDR3 DNA reads TGTGCCAGCAGTTACTCGAATAGGGGAGGAGACACCATATATTTT. This sequence encodes CASSYSNRGGDTIYF. The chain links TRBV6-7 to TRBJ1-3; D may be TRBD1 (5 bases). Being an ORF, TRBV6-7 has a function that is uncertain. Trimming left V 0 bases short and J 8 bases short, with 14 bases between. CDR3 length: 15 amino acids.

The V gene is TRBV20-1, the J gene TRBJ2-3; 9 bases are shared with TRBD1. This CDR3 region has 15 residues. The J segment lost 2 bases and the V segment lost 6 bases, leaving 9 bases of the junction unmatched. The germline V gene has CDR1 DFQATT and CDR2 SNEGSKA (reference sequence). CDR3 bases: TGCAGTGCCCTGCCAGGGACAGGGACCACAGATACGCAGTATTTT. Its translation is CSALPGTGTTDTQYF.

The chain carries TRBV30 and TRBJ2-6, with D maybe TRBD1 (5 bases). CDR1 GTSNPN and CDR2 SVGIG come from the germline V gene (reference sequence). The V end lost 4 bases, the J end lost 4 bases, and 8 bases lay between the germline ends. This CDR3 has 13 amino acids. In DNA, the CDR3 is TGTGCCTGGACAGGGATCGGGGCCAACGTCCTGACTTTC. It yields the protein CAWTGIGANVLTF.

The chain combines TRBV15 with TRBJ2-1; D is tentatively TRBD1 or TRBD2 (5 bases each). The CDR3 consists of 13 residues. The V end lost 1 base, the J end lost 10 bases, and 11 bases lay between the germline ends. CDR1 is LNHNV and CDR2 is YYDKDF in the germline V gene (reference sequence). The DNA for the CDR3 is TGTGCCACCAGCAGAGTTGGGTGGGACGAGCAGTTCTTC. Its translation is CATSRVGWDEQFF.

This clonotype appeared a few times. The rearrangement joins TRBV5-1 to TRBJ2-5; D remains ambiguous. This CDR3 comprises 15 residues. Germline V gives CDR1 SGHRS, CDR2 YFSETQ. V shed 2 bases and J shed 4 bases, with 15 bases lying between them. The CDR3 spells CASSFGPYGVETQYF. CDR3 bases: TGCGCCAGCAGCTTCGGCCCTTATGGAGTAGAGACCCAGTACTTC.

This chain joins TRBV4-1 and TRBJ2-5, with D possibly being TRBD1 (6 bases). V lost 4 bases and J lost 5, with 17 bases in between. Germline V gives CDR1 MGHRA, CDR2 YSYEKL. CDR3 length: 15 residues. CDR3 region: CASSPPRQARETQYF. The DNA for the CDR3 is TGCGCCAGCAGCCCCCCCCGACAGGCTCGGGAGACCCAGTACTTC.

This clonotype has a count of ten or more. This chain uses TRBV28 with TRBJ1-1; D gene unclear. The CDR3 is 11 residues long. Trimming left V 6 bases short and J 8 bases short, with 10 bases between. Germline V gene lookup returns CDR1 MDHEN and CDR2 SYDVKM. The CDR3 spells CASRSLREAFF. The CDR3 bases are TGTGCCAGCAGATCTCTAAGAGAAGCTTTCTTT.

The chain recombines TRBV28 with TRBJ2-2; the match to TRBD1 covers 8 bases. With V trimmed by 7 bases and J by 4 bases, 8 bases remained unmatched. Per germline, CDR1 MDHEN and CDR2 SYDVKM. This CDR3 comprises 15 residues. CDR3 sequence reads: CASTRDRSSTGELFF. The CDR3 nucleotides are TGTGCCAGCACCCGGGACAGGAGCAGCACCGGGGAGCTGTTTTTT.

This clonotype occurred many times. The CDR3 loop reads CAWTDRFDEQYF. CDR3 DNA sequence: TGTGCCTGGACTGACAGGTTCGACGAGCAGTACTTC. This sequence joins TRBV30 and TRBJ2-7; D possibly corresponds to TRBD1 (6 bases). The CDR3 is 12 amino acids. With 4 bases removed from V and 5 bases from J, the gap between germline ends came to 12 bases. CDR1 and CDR2 (germline): GTSNPN, SVGIG (reference sequence).

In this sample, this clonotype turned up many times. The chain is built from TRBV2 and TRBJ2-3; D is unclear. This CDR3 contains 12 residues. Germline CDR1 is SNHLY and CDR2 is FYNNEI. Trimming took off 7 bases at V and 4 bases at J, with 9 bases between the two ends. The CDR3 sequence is CASKLESDTQYF. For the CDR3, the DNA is TGTGCCAGCAAGCTGGAGTCAGATACGCAGTATTTT.

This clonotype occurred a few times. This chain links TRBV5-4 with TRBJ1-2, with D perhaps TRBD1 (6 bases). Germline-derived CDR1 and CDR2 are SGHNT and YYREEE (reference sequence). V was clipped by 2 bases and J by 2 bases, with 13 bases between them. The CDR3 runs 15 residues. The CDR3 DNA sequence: TGTGCCAGCAGCTTACAGGGTACATTCAACTATGGCTACACCTTC. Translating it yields CASSLQGTFNYGYTF. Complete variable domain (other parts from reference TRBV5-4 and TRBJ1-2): ETGVTQSPTHLIKTRGQQVTLRCSSQSGHNTVSWYQQALGQGPQFIFQYYREEENGRGNFPPRFSGLQFPNYSSELNVNALELDDSALYLCASSLQGTFNYGYTFGSGTRLTVV.

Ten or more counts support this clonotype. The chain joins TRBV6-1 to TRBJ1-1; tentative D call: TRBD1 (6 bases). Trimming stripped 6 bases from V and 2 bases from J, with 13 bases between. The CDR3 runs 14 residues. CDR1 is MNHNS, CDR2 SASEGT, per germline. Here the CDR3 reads CASRTQGTNTEAFF. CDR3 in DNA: TGTGCCAGCAGGACGCAGGGGACTAACACTGAAGCTTTCTTT.

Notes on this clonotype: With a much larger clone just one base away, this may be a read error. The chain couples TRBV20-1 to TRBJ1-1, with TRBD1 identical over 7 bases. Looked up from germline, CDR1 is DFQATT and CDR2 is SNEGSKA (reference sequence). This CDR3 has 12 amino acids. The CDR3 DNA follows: TGCAGCACCTACCAGGGACAGACTGAAGCTTTCTTT. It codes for CSTYQGQTEAFF.

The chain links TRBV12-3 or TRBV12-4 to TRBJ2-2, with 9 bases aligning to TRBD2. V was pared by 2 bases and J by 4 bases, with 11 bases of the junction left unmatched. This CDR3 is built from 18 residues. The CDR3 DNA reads TGTGCCAGCAGTTTACGCCCGGTGGCGGGAGGGATCACCGGGGAGCTGTTTTTT. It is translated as CASSLRPVAGGITGELFF.

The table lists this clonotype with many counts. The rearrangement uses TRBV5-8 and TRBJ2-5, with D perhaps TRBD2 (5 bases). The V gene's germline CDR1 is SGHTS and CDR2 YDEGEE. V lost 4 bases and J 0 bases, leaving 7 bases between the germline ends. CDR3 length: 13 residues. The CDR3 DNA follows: TGTGCCAGCAGCCTGGACTACCAAGAGACCCAGTACTTC. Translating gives CASSLDYQETQYF.

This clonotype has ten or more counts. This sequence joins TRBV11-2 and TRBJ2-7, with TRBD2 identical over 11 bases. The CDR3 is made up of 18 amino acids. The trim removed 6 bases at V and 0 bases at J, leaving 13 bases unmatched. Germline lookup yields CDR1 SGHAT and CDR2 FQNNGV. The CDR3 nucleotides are TGTGCCAGCAGGCTGAACCTAGGGACTAGCGGCGTCTCCTACGAGCAGTACTTC. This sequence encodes CASRLNLGTSGVSYEQYF.

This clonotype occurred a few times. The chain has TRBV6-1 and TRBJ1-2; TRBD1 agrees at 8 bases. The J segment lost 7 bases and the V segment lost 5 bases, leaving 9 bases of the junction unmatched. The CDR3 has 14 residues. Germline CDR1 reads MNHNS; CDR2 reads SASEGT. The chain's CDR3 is CASSPTGGGAGYTF. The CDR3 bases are TGTGCCAGCAGTCCCACAGGGGGAGGGGCTGGCTACACCTTC.